These 21 T cell receptor beta chains originate from one sample sequenced in a study of CD8 T cells in Susac syndrome. Random-hexamer reverse transcription was applied to roughly 0.5 to 1 ug RNA. MiXCR, applied by TCRdb to the immunoSEQ multiplex PCR reads, yields one record per CDR3 protein. This sample has approximately 74,000 distinct CDR3 sequences, with 85% to 95% found just once. What was sequenced was CD8+ T cells from PBMCs. These receptors were taken from a human donor with Susac syndrome.

This sequence joins TRBV19 and TRBJ2-2; possibly TRBD2 for D (6 bases). The CDR3 extends over 13 amino acids. CDR1 and CDR2 (germline): LNHDA, SQIVND (reference sequence). V dropped 7 bases and J dropped 6 bases, with 12 bases sitting between them. CDR3 DNA: TGTGCCAGTATGTTGGCGGGACCCGGGGAGCTGTTTTTT. Protein sequence: CASMLAGPGELFF. Drawing the rest from reference TRBV19 and TRBJ2-2, the complete variable domain is DGGITQSPKYLFRKEGQNVTLSCEQNLNHDAMYWYRQDPGQGLRLIYYSQIVNDFQKGDIAEGYSVSREKKESFPLTVTSAQKNPTAFYLCASMLAGPGELFFGEGSRLTVL.

V usage is TRBV7-9 and J usage is TRBJ1-1; no clear D gene. Trimming left V 5 bases short and J 1 base short, with 14 bases between. CDR3 size: 15 residues. The germline gives CDR1 SEHNR, CDR2 FQNEAQ (reference sequence). The DNA for the CDR3 is TGTGCCAGCAGCGCCGAAGGACGGGCGAACACTGAAGCTTTCTTT. This sequence encodes CASSAEGRANTEAFF.

CDR3 region: CASSQKAGLWDDEQFF. The CDR3 DNA reads TGTGCCAGCAGCCAAAAAGCGGGCCTATGGGACGATGAGCAGTTCTTC. The genes are TRBV7-9 and TRBJ2-1; possibly TRBD2 for D (6 bases). The CDR3 extends over 16 amino acids. In germline, CDR1 is SEHNR, CDR2 FQNEAQ (reference sequence). Trimming cost V 5 bases and J 8 bases, with 22 bases left between them.

This clonotype came up once. The rearrangement uses TRBV15 and TRBJ2-1; D is unclear. Per germline, CDR1 LNHNV and CDR2 YYDKDF (reference sequence). With 1 base removed from V and 5 bases from J, the gap between germline ends came to 6 bases. The length of the CDR3 is 13 residues. The DNA of the CDR3 is TGTGCCACCAGCAGAGGGGCTGACAATGAGCAGTTCTTC. This sequence encodes CATSRGADNEQFF. The full variable domain, rest sourced from reference TRBV15 and TRBJ2-1, is DAMVIQNPRYQVTQFGKPVTLSCSQTLNHNVMYWYQQKSSQAPKLLFHYYDKDFNNEADTPDNFQSRRPNTSFCFLDIRSPGLGDTAMYLCATSRGADNEQFFGPGTRLTVL.

The chain uses TRBV27 and TRBJ2-5; 13 bases align to TRBD2. This CDR3 spans 15 amino acids. With V trimmed by 5 bases and J by 5 bases, 5 bases remained unmatched. CDR1 and CDR2 (germline): MNHEY, SMNVEV (reference sequence). The chain's CDR3 is CASSGLAGVGETQYF. The CDR3 nucleotides are TGTGCCAGCAGTGGACTAGCGGGAGTTGGTGAGACCCAGTACTTC.

The chain links TRBV5-1 to TRBJ2-5; tentative D call: TRBD1 (6 bases). Germline V gene lookup returns CDR1 SGHRS and CDR2 YFSETQ. V was pared by 4 bases and J by 2 bases, with 9 bases between. The CDR3 has 13 residues. This CDR3 is CASSPDRQETQYF. As DNA, the CDR3 is TGCGCCAGCAGCCCCGACAGGCAAGAGACCCAGTACTTC. Looking up the rest from reference TRBV5-1 and TRBJ2-5 gives the full variable domain: KAGVTQTPRYLIKTRGQQVTLSCSPISGHRSVSWYQQTPGQGLQFLFEYFSETQRNKGNFPGRFSGRQFSNSRSEMNVSTLELGDSALYLCASSPDRQETQYFGPGTRLLVL.

The chain is built from TRBV7-9 and TRBJ1-2, with 7 bases lining up with TRBD1. Looked up from germline, CDR1 is SEHNR and CDR2 is FQNEAQ (reference sequence). This CDR3 region has 12 residues. V lost 7 bases and J lost 8; bases outside the gene matches: 7. Here the CDR3 DNA reads TGTGCCAGCAACCCCGGGACAGTAGGCTACACCTTC. Its translation: CASNPGTVGYTF.

V usage is TRBV4-3 and J usage is TRBJ2-7; D is possibly TRBD1 (5 bases). The CDR3 is 13 residues long. Germline V gene data show CDR1 as LGHNA and CDR2 as YSLEER. Trimming pared 0 bases from V and 3 bases from J, leaving 6 bases between. The CDR3 DNA reads as TGCGCCAGCAGCCAAGAAAGGGGCTACGAGCAGTACTTC. This codes for CASSQERGYEQYF.

The chain links TRBV13 to TRBJ2-5; tentatively, D is TRBD1 (6 bases). The CDR3 spans 14 residues. Germline CDR1 is PRHDT and CDR2 is FYEKMQ (reference sequence). V was trimmed by 5 bases and J by 5 bases, leaving 15 bases between them. CDR3 region: CASSTFGGHETQYF. The CDR3 region has the DNA TGTGCCAGCAGCACCTTTGGGGGCCACGAGACCCAGTACTTC.

Comments on this clonotype: At one boundary the junction diverges from the germline segment, which might be a read error. This chain links TRBV7-2 with TRBJ2-5, with 10 bases fitting TRBD2. The CDR3 loop spans 19 amino acids. The germline V gene encodes CDR1 SGHTA and CDR2 FQGNSA. In nucleotides, the CDR3 is TGTGCCAGCAGCTTCCCGCTTCTGCCTAGCGGGAGCTCTCAAGAGGCCCAGTACTTC. Its translation is CASSFPLLPSGSSQEAQYF.

The V gene is TRBV4-2, the J gene TRBJ2-3; 13 bases align to TRBD2. This CDR3 region has 15 residues. Germline V gene data show CDR1 as LGHNA and CDR2 as YNFKEQ. Trimming removed 2 bases from V and 4 bases from J; junction bases left unmatched: 0. Here the CDR3 reads CASSQTSGGADTQYF. The CDR3 DNA follows: TGTGCCAGCAGCCAAACTAGCGGGGGGGCAGATACGCAGTATTTT.

V gene TRBV10-3 combines with J gene TRBJ2-1, with D hard to call. The germline V gene has CDR1 ENHRY and CDR2 SYGVKD. The CDR3 has 13 residues. V was clipped by 3 bases and J by 2 bases, with 5 bases between them. CDR3 loop: CAISDFPYNEQFF. The CDR3 DNA sequence: TGTGCCATCAGTGATTTCCCCTACAATGAGCAGTTCTTC.

A remark on this clonotype: At one of its ends the junction is not consistent with the germline gene, which may arise from a read error. This sequence joins TRBV19 and TRBJ2-4; 7 bases map to TRBD2. From germline, CDR1 is LNHDA and CDR2 SQIVND (reference sequence). The CDR3 contains 11 residues. CDR3 loop: CASSMGGPPNF. CDR3 nucleotide sequence: TGTGCCAGTAGTATGGGAGGGCCTCCCAACTTC. Using reference TRBV19 and TRBJ2-4 for the parts outside the CDR3, the full variable domain is DGGITQSPKYLFRKEGQNVTLSCEQNLNHDAMYWYRQDPGQGLRLIYYSQIVNDFQKGDIAEGYSVSREKKESFPLTVTSAQKNPTAFYLCASSMGGPPNFGAGTRLSVL.

The chain has TRBV29-1 and TRBJ1-2, with unresolved D. The CDR3 loop spans 12 amino acids. CDR1 is SQVTM, CDR2 ANQGSEA, per germline. Trimming took off 7 bases at V and 2 bases at J, with 11 bases between the two ends. CDR3 region: CSALEPNYGYTF. DNA for the CDR3: TGCAGCGCCCTAGAACCGAACTATGGCTACACCTTC.

This chain connects TRBV7-9 to TRBJ2-3, with D possibly matching TRBD1 (5 bases). The CDR3 contains 15 residues. Trimming took off 5 bases at V and 4 bases at J, with 16 bases between the two ends. Germline V gene lookup returns CDR1 SEHNR and CDR2 FQNEAQ (reference sequence). The CDR3 spells CASSIRQSTADTQYF. CDR3 in DNA: TGTGCCAGCAGCATAAGACAGTCTACGGCAGATACGCAGTATTTT.

The rearrangement uses TRBV28 and TRBJ2-1; TRBD1 matches 8 bases. Germline CDR1 MDHEN, CDR2 SYDVKM. Trimming removed 2 bases from V and 8 bases from J; junction bases left unmatched: 5. The CDR3 is 14 residues long. For the CDR3, the DNA is TGTGCCAGCAGTTTAAGGACAGGGTCTCATGAGCAGTTCTTC. Translating gives CASSLRTGSHEQFF.

The chain recombines TRBV11-2 with TRBJ2-3; TRBD2 matches 9 bases. This CDR3 comprises 16 residues. Germline trimming cut 7 bases from V and 5 bases from J; bases unmatched to any gene: 13. Germline CDR1 and CDR2: SGHAT and FQNNGV. The CDR3 here is CASIPVPAGGVDTQYF. The CDR3 nucleotides read TGTGCCAGCATCCCTGTGCCAGCGGGGGGAGTAGATACGCAGTATTTT.

This chain connects TRBV28 to TRBJ1-5, with D hard to call. CDR3 length: 13 amino acids. The germline V gene encodes CDR1 MDHEN and CDR2 SYDVKM. Trimming removed 7 bases from V and 5 bases from J, with 12 bases in between. The CDR3: CASNIVVDQPQHF. The CDR3 nucleotides read TGTGCCAGCAATATAGTCGTGGATCAGCCCCAGCATTTT.

The chain links TRBV5-6 to TRBJ1-2, with D hard to call. In germline, CDR1 is SGHDT, CDR2 YYEEEE. The V end lost 3 bases, the J end lost 5 bases, and 20 bases lay between the germline ends. The CDR3 loop spans 16 amino acids. The CDR3 is CASSSGGSYLTYGYTF. The CDR3 coding sequence is TGTGCCAGCAGCTCAGGAGGGTCATACCTAACATATGGCTACACCTTC.

With respect to this clonotype: An end of the junction does not agree with germline; a read error may underlie this. This rearrangement joins TRBV4-2 to TRBJ2-7, with D possibly being TRBD1 or TRBD2 (5 bases each). The germline V gene has CDR1 LGHNA and CDR2 YNFKEQ. CDR3 size: 17 residues. CDR3 sequence reads: CASNQDSGFGGTNEQYF. CDR3 in DNA: TGTGCCAGCAACCAAGATTCGGGGTTCGGTGGGACCAACGAGCAGTACTTC.

This rearrangement joins TRBV20-1 to TRBJ2-1, with 10 bases aligning to TRBD2. V shed 5 bases and J 8 bases; nucleotides not matched to a gene: 6. The CDR3 sequence is 13 residues long. Germline loops: CDR1 DFQATT, CDR2 SNEGSKA (reference sequence). As DNA, the CDR3 is TGCAGTGCTTCAGCGGGAGGGCCATATGAGCAGTTCTTC. Amino acid sequence: CSASAGGPYEQFF.